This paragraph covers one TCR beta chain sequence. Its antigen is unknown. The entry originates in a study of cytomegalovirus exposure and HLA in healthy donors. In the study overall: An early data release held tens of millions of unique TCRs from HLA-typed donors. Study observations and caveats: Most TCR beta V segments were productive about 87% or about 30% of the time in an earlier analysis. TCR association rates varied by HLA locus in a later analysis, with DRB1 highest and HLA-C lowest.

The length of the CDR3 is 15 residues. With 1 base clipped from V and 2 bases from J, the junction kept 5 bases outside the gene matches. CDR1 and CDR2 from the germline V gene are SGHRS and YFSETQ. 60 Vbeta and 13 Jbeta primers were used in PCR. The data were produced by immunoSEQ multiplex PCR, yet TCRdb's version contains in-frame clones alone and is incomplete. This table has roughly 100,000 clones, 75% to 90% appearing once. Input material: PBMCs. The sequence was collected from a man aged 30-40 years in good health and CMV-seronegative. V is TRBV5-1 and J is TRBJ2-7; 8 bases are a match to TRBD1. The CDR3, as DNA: TGCGCCAGCAGCTTGACCAGACAGGGGACCTACGAGCAGTACTTC. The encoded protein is CASSLTRQGTYEQYF.